What follows is one TCR beta chain and its context. Germline lookup yields CDR1 SGHDN and CDR2 FVKESK. The CDR3 is 14 residues long. V was shortened by 0 bases and J by 10 bases, with 10 bases between the two germline ends. This entry belongs to a study of blood T cells in healthy people across ages. The second PCR ran about 6 to 12 cycles with a sample-barcoded 5' primer and J-beta primers. TCRdb re-called the 5' RACE reads through MiXCR, storing one row per CDR3 protein. The top ten hold 3.5% to 4% of the sample, which has 600,000 to 800,000 distinct CDR3 sequences, more than 20% seen once. Peripheral blood from each donor was collected in a volume of approximately 10 milliliters.

J is TRBJ1-6 and V is TRBV14; D is ambiguous. Sequencing input: blood. The source of this sequence is a man in his 70s in good health. The CDR3 DNA reads as TGTGCCAGCAGCCAAGATCTTTACCGGTCACCCCTCCACTTT. It encodes CASSQDLYRSPLHF. Drawing the rest from reference TRBV14 and TRBJ1-6, the complete variable domain is EAGVTQFPSHSVIEKGQTVTLRCDPISGHDNLYWYRRVMGKEIKFLLHFVKESKQDESGMPNNRFLAERTGGTYSTLKVQPAELEDSGVYFCASSQDLYRSPLHFGNGTRLTVT.